The sequence of this T cell receptor beta chain was determined in a study of CD8+ T cells in alopecia areata. Regarding the study as a whole: Lesional scalp exceeded normal scalp in clonality, especially in alopecia totalis/universalis.

RNA, once extracted, was reverse transcribed into cDNA for use as the sequencing template. The protocol was immunoSEQ multiplex PCR, while the TCRdb copy is restricted to in-frame clones and leaves out a portion. The sample includes hundreds of thousands of clones, approximately 61% seen only once; the top ten take around 1.2%. Deletions cut 3 bases from V and 3 bases from J, with 10 bases between. The CDR3 has 14 amino acids. Germline assignment: CDR1 SGHDT and CDR2 YYEEEE. This clone was counted between two and nine times. The antigen remains unidentified. The receptor comes from a human donor with alopecia areata. The rearrangement uses TRBV5-6 and TRBJ1-5; the D gene is possibly TRBD1 (6 bases). The source was CD4+ T cells sorted from blood, collected at week 0. CDR3 amino acids: CASSSSGDNQPQHF. The CDR3 DNA is TGTGCCAGCAGCTCCTCAGGGGACAATCAGCCCCAGCATTTT.